Below are 28 T cell receptor beta chains sequenced from a single sample in a study of T-cell memory formation after mild COVID-19. TCRdb re-derived calls from the 5' RACE reads in MiXCR, one entry per CDR3 protein. The sample gives 150,000 or so distinct CDR3 sequences, approximately 10% of which show up once; around 3.8% is in the top ten. Sequencing was carried out using PBMCs or a T cell subset sorted from them (not recorded which). Source of these receptors: a man younger than 35 who had mild COVID-19 (a few samples of this study predate the infection). Cell type and time point are not known.

This clonotype was observed at least ten times. The chain uses TRBV5-1 and TRBJ1-4; D uncertain. The CDR3 has 15 residues. V dropped 3 bases and J dropped 1 base, with 10 bases sitting between them. Germline CDR1 and CDR2: SGHRS and YFSETQ. The CDR3 bases are TGCGCCAGCAGCTCCACTAGCGGAACTAATGAAAAACTGTTTTTT. It specifies CASSSTSGTNEKLFF.

This clonotype showed up many times. The rearrangement joins TRBV3-1 to TRBJ2-1; either TRBD1 or TRBD2 may fit D (6 bases each). This CDR3 has 15 amino acids. Germline CDR1 LGHDT, CDR2 YNNKEL (reference sequence). V was pared by 3 bases and J by 6 bases, with 15 bases between. The CDR3 region is CASSHLMGGPNEQFF. CDR3 coding DNA: TGTGCCAGCAGCCACTTGATGGGGGGCCCCAATGAGCAGTTCTTC.

This clonotype was found many times. The V call is TRBV3-1, the J call TRBJ2-3; 8 bases line up with TRBD2. This CDR3 contains 13 residues. Germline V gives CDR1 LGHDT, CDR2 YNNKEL (reference sequence). Trimming took 8 bases from V and 6 from J; bases not matched to a gene: 7. Written as DNA, the CDR3 is TGTGCCAGCCAACCGGGGGGGCGTGATACGCAGTATTTT. Its translation: CASQPGGRDTQYF.

This clonotype appeared many times. The chain recombines TRBV6-6 with TRBJ1-2; 9 bases are shared with TRBD1. The V segment lost 3 bases and the J segment 6 bases; nucleotides outside the gene matches: 8. The CDR3 length is 15 residues. CDR1 MNHNY and CDR2 SVGAGI come from the germline V gene (reference sequence). The CDR3 region is CASSYQTGTGNGYTF. CDR3 nucleotides: TGTGCCAGCAGTTATCAGACCGGGACAGGGAATGGCTACACCTTC.

This clonotype showed up just a few times. The chain recombines TRBV6-2 or TRBV6-3 with TRBJ2-3; 7 bases are shared with TRBD2. The CDR3 extends over 16 amino acids. The V segment lost 5 bases and the J segment 2 bases; nucleotides outside the gene matches: 10. The germline V gene encodes CDR1 MNHEY and CDR2 SVGEGT. DNA of the CDR3: TGTGCCAGCAGTCCAGCGGGGCTAGCGGACACAGATACGCAGTATTTT. Its translation: CASSPAGLADTDTQYF.

This clonotype has at least ten counts. V and J are TRBV7-2 and TRBJ1-6, with TRBD1 as a possible D gene (5 bases). Per the germline V gene, CDR1 is SGHTA and CDR2 is FQGNSA. The CDR3 is 13 residues long. The V end was cut by 1 base, the J end by 9 bases, with 7 bases between. The CDR3 coding sequence is TGTGCCAGCAGCTTAGGGGGGTTTTCACCCCTCCACTTT. Translated, it gives CASSLGGFSPLHF.

This clonotype was detected only a few times. The V and J genes are TRBV11-2 and TRBJ2-2; 11 bases match TRBD1. Germline V lookup: CDR1 SGHAT, CDR2 FQNNGV. V was pared by 0 bases and J by 5 bases, with 5 bases of the junction left unmatched. CDR3 length: 17 amino acids. The CDR3 sequence: CASSLEADRGRTGELFF. The CDR3 nucleotides read TGTGCCAGCAGCTTAGAAGCGGACAGGGGGCGGACCGGGGAGCTGTTTTTT.

V and J are TRBV27 and TRBJ2-3; the D gene is possibly TRBD2 (5 bases). Trimming shortened V by 8 bases and J by 12 bases, and 18 bases separated the two germline ends. This CDR3 contains 12 residues. CDR1 is MNHEY, CDR2 SMNVEV, per germline (reference sequence). The CDR3, as DNA: TGTGCCAGCGGTCCGACGGGATGGAGCCAGTATTTT. The encoded protein is CASGPTGWSQYF.

The sample holds many counts of this clonotype. The V call is TRBV10-3, the J call TRBJ1-4, with D unresolved. The ends were cut back, 4 bases at V and 5 bases at J, with 8 bases in the middle. CDR3 length equals 13 residues. The germline gives CDR1 ENHRY, CDR2 SYGVKD. The CDR3, as DNA: TGTGCCATCAGTGGTCTCCAGAATGAAAAACTGTTTTTT. Residues: CAISGLQNEKLFF.

The CDR3 DNA reads as TGTGCCAGTAAACCACAGGTGAGCACTGAAGCTTTCTTT. Residues: CASKPQVSTEAFF. The chain uses TRBV19 and TRBJ1-1; maybe TRBD1 (5 bases). V lost 7 bases to trimming and J lost 4 bases, with 13 bases between them. The CDR3 length is 13 residues. Looked up from germline, CDR1 is LNHDA and CDR2 is SQIVND (reference sequence).

This clonotype was observed a handful of times. V usage is TRBV5-1 and J usage is TRBJ2-3; maybe TRBD1 (6 bases). The CDR3 sequence is 16 residues long. Trimming left V 0 bases short and J 2 bases short, with 13 bases between. Per the germline V gene, CDR1 is SGHRS and CDR2 is YFSETQ. CDR3 bases: TGCGCCAGCAGCTTGGGACCACAGGGTGCCACAGATACGCAGTATTTT. This translates into CASSLGPQGATDTQYF.

The sample holds many counts of this clonotype. The chain links TRBV5-6 to TRBJ2-3; D uncertain. The germline CDR1 and CDR2 sequences are SGHDT and YYEEEE. This CDR3 has 11 amino acids. Trimming removed 4 bases from V and 6 bases from J, with 6 bases in between. The CDR3 sequence: CASSTEDTQYF. The CDR3 DNA is TGTGCCAGCAGCACTGAGGATACGCAGTATTTT.

This clonotype came up a few times. The J gene is TRBJ2-1, the V gene TRBV12-3 or TRBV12-4; 11 nucleotides align to TRBD2. The CDR3 covers 15 residues. The V and J ends lost 5 bases and 6 bases, in that order; junction bases with no gene match: 6. For the CDR3, the DNA is TGTGCCAGCAGTCAATGGACTAGCGGGTTCAATGAGCAGTTCTTC. Translation gives CASSQWTSGFNEQFF.

The CDR3 nucleotides read TGTGCCTGGAGTCCATCAACCTACGAGCAGTACTTC. Translating gives CAWSPSTYEQYF. This chain uses TRBV30 with TRBJ2-7; unclear D gene. Per the germline V gene, CDR1 is GTSNPN and CDR2 is SVGIG (reference sequence). V was trimmed by 2 bases and J by 2 bases, leaving 7 bases between them. The CDR3 extends over 12 amino acids. The full variable domain, in which reference TRBV30 and TRBJ2-7 provide the parts outside the CDR3, is SQTIHQWPATLVQPVGSPLSLECTVEGTSNPNLYWYRQAAGRGLQLLFYSVGIGQISSEVPQNLSASRPQDRQFILSSKKLLLSDSGFYLCAWSPSTYEQYFGPGTRLTVT.

This chain's CDR3 is CATSGPGALEETQYF. CDR3 coding DNA: TGTGCCACCAGTGGCCCGGGGGCTTTAGAAGAGACCCAGTACTTC. The chain couples TRBV24-1 to TRBJ2-5; the D gene could be TRBD1 or TRBD2 (6 bases each). This CDR3 has 15 residues. Per the germline V gene, CDR1 is KGHDR and CDR2 is SFDVKD. The V gene lost 5 bases and the J gene lost 3 bases, with 15 bases spanning the gap.

In its sample, this clonotype was seen many times. The chain uses TRBV7-2 and TRBJ2-1, with D possibly being TRBD1 or TRBD2 (5 bases each). Trimming pared 4 bases from V and 2 bases from J, leaving 18 bases between. Germline V gene data show CDR1 as SGHTA and CDR2 as FQGNSA. CDR3 length: 17 amino acids. CDR3 nucleotides: TGTGCCAGCAGCTCCCTGGGGGTCGGGGTAGCCTACAATGAGCAGTTCTTC. Its translation: CASSSLGVGVAYNEQFF.

This clonotype was found many times. The CDR3 here is CASSPRGGGIYEQYF. The CDR3 bases are TGTGCCAGCTCACCACGAGGCGGGGGCATTTACGAGCAGTACTTC. This sequence joins TRBV18 and TRBJ2-7; D possibly corresponds to TRBD2 (7 bases). The V end lost 1 base, the J end lost 4 bases, and 14 bases lay between the germline ends. The length of the CDR3 is 15 residues. Germline V lookup: CDR1 KGHSH, CDR2 LQKENI.

The table lists this clonotype with a few counts. This rearrangement joins TRBV20-1 to TRBJ1-5; 9 positions match TRBD1. This CDR3 is 16 amino acids long. V shed 3 bases, J shed 7 bases, and the junction held 13 bases outside the gene matches. Germline V lookup: CDR1 DFQATT, CDR2 SNEGSKA (reference sequence). For the CDR3, the DNA is TGCAGTGCTAGTGAAACCGGGACAGGGACCAGACAGCCCCAGCATTTT. This encodes CSASETGTGTRQPQHF.

Only a few counts were recorded for this clonotype. This CDR3 is CASSPPLGSSNEQFF. The DNA for the CDR3 is TGTGCCAGCAGCCCCCCTCTCGGGTCCAGCAATGAGCAGTTCTTC. V gene TRBV14 combines with J gene TRBJ2-1; no clear D gene. Germline loops: CDR1 SGHDN, CDR2 FVKESK. This CDR3 has 15 residues. The V gene lost 4 bases and the J gene lost 6 bases, with 16 bases spanning the gap.

This clonotype was seen ten or more times. The rearrangement joins TRBV7-6 to TRBJ2-3; D may be TRBD2 (5 bases). Germline V CDR1 and CDR2: SGHVS, FNYEAQ. Trimming removed 3 bases from V and 0 bases from J, with 13 bases in between. CDR3 size: 16 residues. CDR3 nucleotide sequence: TGTGCCAGCAGCTTGAGGTCCTGGACTAGCACAGATACGCAGTATTTT. Protein sequence: CASSLRSWTSTDTQYF.

This clonotype was counted a few times. CDR3 DNA: TGTGCCAGCAGCTTAATGGACGTGTCAGATACGCAGTATTTT. Its protein product is CASSLMDVSDTQYF. V is TRBV11-2 and J is TRBJ2-3; no definite D call. The CDR3 length is 14 residues. Looked up from germline, CDR1 is SGHAT and CDR2 is FQNNGV. V shed 2 bases and J shed 4 bases, with 10 bases lying between them.

The sample holds a few counts of this clonotype. The chain joins TRBV11-2 to TRBJ1-5; D ambiguous. V was pared by 1 base and J by 7 bases, with 8 bases between. This CDR3 spans 13 amino acids. The germline V gene encodes CDR1 SGHAT and CDR2 FQNNGV. The CDR3 nucleotides read TGTGCCAGCAGCTTAGGGGAAGAGCAGCCCCAGCATTTT. Amino acids: CASSLGEEQPQHF.

The chain carries TRBV11-2 and TRBJ1-1, with D uncertain. The CDR3 length is 13 residues. With 5 bases removed from V and 0 bases from J, the gap between germline ends came to 7 bases. Looked up from germline, CDR1 is SGHAT and CDR2 is FQNNGV. The CDR3 loop reads CASSEEMNTEAFF. The CDR3 DNA sequence: TGTGCCAGCAGCGAAGAGATGAACACTGAAGCTTTCTTT.

The sample holds a few counts of this clonotype. The chain uses TRBV12-3 or TRBV12-4 and TRBJ2-2; D ambiguous. This CDR3 spans 11 amino acids. V was trimmed by 7 bases and J by 3 bases, leaving 3 bases between them. The DNA of the CDR3 is TGTGCCAGCACCCACACCGGGGAGCTGTTTTTT. It is translated as CASTHTGELFF.

The rearrangement links TRBV27 to TRBJ1-6; D gene ambiguous. The CDR3 runs to 14 residues. V shed 4 bases and J shed 8 bases, with 12 bases lying between them. CDR1 and CDR2 (germline): MNHEY, SMNVEV (reference sequence). The CDR3 is CASSSPLLDSPLHF. The CDR3 nucleotides are TGTGCCAGCAGTTCCCCTTTACTCGATTCACCCCTCCACTTT.

This clonotype was recorded many times. DNA for the CDR3: TGTGCCAGCAGCGCCCGCGGGTGGGGCCAAGAGACCCAGTACTTC. Its protein product is CASSARGWGQETQYF. The chain employs TRBV7-2 and TRBJ2-5, with D possibly being TRBD2 (5 bases). Germline assignment: CDR1 SGHTA and CDR2 FQGNSA. The V gene lost 5 bases and the J gene lost 1 base, with 14 bases spanning the gap. There are 15 residues in the CDR3.

This clonotype was counted at least ten times. The rearrangement joins TRBV6-5 to TRBJ2-1; D is tentatively TRBD1 or TRBD2 (5 bases each). Germline CDR1 is MNHEY and CDR2 is SVGAGI. Trimming took 6 bases from V and 0 from J, leaving 9 bases between them. The CDR3 length is 14 residues. CDR3 DNA sequence: TGTGCCAGCAGGGGGACCAGCTCCTACAATGAGCAGTTCTTC. Translated, it gives CASRGTSSYNEQFF.

This clonotype showed up just a few times. The chain carries TRBV6-6 and TRBJ2-7, with a possible D match to TRBD2 (6 bases). This CDR3 spans 16 amino acids. V was shortened by 6 bases and J by 1 base, with 19 bases between the two germline ends. Germline assignment: CDR1 MNHNY and CDR2 SVGAGI (reference sequence). The CDR3 DNA reads as TGTGCCAGCAGCTCCGGGACTGAACTTGCGTCCTACGAGCAGTACTTC. Translating gives CASSSGTELASYEQYF.